Below are 32 T cell receptor beta chains sequenced from a single sample in a study of OX40 agonist ivuxolimab in advanced cancers. Profiled with immunoSEQ multiplex PCR; TCRdb holds only in-frame clones, not every one. This table has about 22,000 clones, about 88% appearing once. The input for sequencing was CD4+ or CD8+ T cells sorted from blood, taken in a trial of the OX40 agonist ivuxolimab. These TCRs come from an adult with an advanced solid tumor such as melanoma, head and neck, liver or kidney cancer.

This chain joins TRBV2 and TRBJ2-3; D might be TRBD1 or TRBD2, each matching 5 bases. From germline, CDR1 is SNHLY and CDR2 FYNNEI. The CDR3 totals 14 residues. V gave up 8 bases and J gave up 8 bases, with 20 bases separating them. Here the CDR3 DNA reads TGTGCCAGCCAGTCCGGGACCAACCAGGGTACGCAGTATTTT. Protein sequence: CASQSGTNQGTQYF.

V gene TRBV4-3 combines with J gene TRBJ2-3; 12 nucleotides agree with TRBD2. J was trimmed by 6 bases and V by 0 bases; bases with no gene match: 10. The CDR3 runs to 18 residues. CDR1 is LGHNA and CDR2 is YSLEER in the germline V gene. The CDR3 nucleotides read TGCGCCAGCAGCCAAGAGAAGGCTAGCGGGAGGGCCGTGGATACGCAGTATTTT. Its translation: CASSQEKASGRAVDTQYF.

V gene TRBV7-8 combines with J gene TRBJ2-7; D is perhaps TRBD2 (6 bases). Germline V CDR1 and CDR2: SGHVS, FQNEAQ. V dropped 4 bases and J dropped 0 bases, with 10 bases sitting between them. CDR3 length: 14 residues. The CDR3 sequence is CASSSTGSSYEQYF. The CDR3 bases are TGTGCCAGCAGCTCAACCGGGAGCTCCTACGAGCAGTACTTC.

The rearrangement links TRBV29-1 to TRBJ2-5, with 8 bases identical to TRBD1. From germline, CDR1 is SQVTM and CDR2 ANQGSEA. The CDR3 loop spans 13 amino acids. The junction had 2 bases not matched to a gene; V was cut back by 1 base and J by 4 bases. The CDR3 DNA follows: TGCAGCGTTGAAGGCGACAGGGGAGAGACCCAGTACTTC. Encoded protein: CSVEGDRGETQYF.

Within the sample, this clone is hyperexpanded. The rearrangement uses TRBV7-3 and TRBJ2-1, with D unresolved. Deletions cut 2 bases from V and 4 bases from J, with 15 bases between. The germline V gene has CDR1 SGHTA and CDR2 FQGTGA. The CDR3 consists of 16 residues. CDR3 loop: CASSLQGIGSYNEQFF. The CDR3, as DNA: TGTGCCAGCAGCTTACAAGGGATAGGGTCTTACAATGAGCAGTTCTTC.

The CDR3 DNA sequence: TGTGCCACCAGCAACCCAGACAGGGGTAGCAATCAGCCCCAGCATTTT. It yields the protein CATSNPDRGSNQPQHF. This rearrangement joins TRBV15 to TRBJ1-5; TRBD1 aligns across 8 bases. This CDR3 has 16 residues. The junction had 5 bases not matched to a gene; V was cut back by 4 bases and J by 0 bases. The germline V gene encodes CDR1 LNHNV and CDR2 YYDKDF (reference sequence). The variable domain in full, with the rest retrieved from reference TRBV15 and TRBJ1-5, is DAMVIQNPRYQVTQFGKPVTLSCSQTLNHNVMYWYQQKSSQAPKLLFHYYDKDFNNEADTPDNFQSRRPNTSFCFLDIRSPGLGDTAMYLCATSNPDRGSNQPQHFGDGTRLSIL.

The V gene is TRBV5-5, the J gene TRBJ2-6; D perhaps matches TRBD1 (6 bases). Trimming pared 0 bases from V and 5 bases from J, leaving 9 bases between. Germline CDR1 reads SGHKS; CDR2 reads YYEKEE (reference sequence). The CDR3 consists of 15 residues. The CDR3 coding sequence is TGTGCCAGCAGCTTGGAGGGGGTCCGGGCCAACGTCCTGACTTTC. This translates into CASSLEGVRANVLTF. Full variable domain (outside the CDR3, taken from reference TRBV5-5 and TRBJ2-6): DAGVTQSPTHLIKTRGQQVTLRCSPISGHKSVSWYQQVLGQGPQFIFQYYEKEERGRGNFPDRFSARQFPNYSSELNVNALLLGDSALYLCASSLEGVRANVLTFGAGSRLTVL.

The rearrangement joins TRBV5-4 to TRBJ2-3, with D hard to call. The ends were cut back, 1 base at V and 1 base at J, with 10 bases in the middle. Germline values: CDR1 SGHNT, CDR2 YYREEE (reference sequence). This CDR3 is 15 amino acids long. In DNA, the CDR3 is TGTGCCAGCAGCTTGTTTGGGCGCGGCACAGATACGCAGTATTTT. Its translation is CASSLFGRGTDTQYF.

The genes are TRBV29-1 and TRBJ1-1; the match to TRBD1 covers 7 bases. The germline gives CDR1 SQVTM, CDR2 ANQGSEA. Trimming cost V 4 bases and J 0 bases; bases outside gene matches: 11. The CDR3 sequence is 16 residues long. CDR3 DNA: TGCAGCGTTGCATTTCCGGGACAGTACATGAACACTGAAGCTTTCTTT. Translating it yields CSVAFPGQYMNTEAFF.

The rearrangement uses TRBV6-1 and TRBJ2-1; D is ambiguous. CDR1 is MNHNS and CDR2 is SASEGT in the germline V gene. Trimming shortened V by 3 bases and J by 7 bases, and 10 bases separated the two germline ends. The CDR3 covers 13 residues. The CDR3 nucleotides read TGTGCCAGCAGTGAGGTGTATAGTAATGAGCAGTTCTTC. Residues: CASSEVYSNEQFF.

The J gene is TRBJ2-3, the V gene TRBV4-3, with 7 bases identical to TRBD2. This CDR3 is built from 15 residues. V was clipped by 3 bases and J by 2 bases; unmatched bases: 5. In germline, CDR1 is LGHNA, CDR2 YSLEER. The CDR3 is CASSQFSGTTDTQYF. The CDR3 DNA reads as TGCGCCAGCAGCCAGTTCAGCGGGACCACAGATACGCAGTATTTT.

In its sample, this clone was seen a few times. V and J are TRBV7-8 and TRBJ1-1, with D hard to call. The V end was cut by 5 bases, the J end by 2 bases, with 24 bases between. Germline loops: CDR1 SGHVS, CDR2 FQNEAQ. This CDR3 has 18 amino acids. CDR3 amino acids: CASSPGRRRRLLNTEAFF. The DNA of the CDR3 is TGTGCCAGCAGCCCGGGTAGGCGTCGTAGACTCTTAAACACTGAAGCTTTCTTT.

The chain is built from TRBV19 and TRBJ2-7; D gene uncertain. This CDR3 has 14 amino acids. V lost 4 bases to trimming and J lost 0 bases, with 10 bases between them. In germline, CDR1 is LNHDA, CDR2 SQIVND (reference sequence). The DNA of the CDR3 is TGTGCCAGTAGTACGGACCGGAGCTCCTACGAGCAGTACTTC. This gives the protein CASSTDRSSYEQYF.

In nucleotides, the CDR3 is TGTGCCAGCAGCCAAGAAGGGGTCGGTAACGAGCAGTACTTC. As protein: CASSQEGVGNEQYF. The genes are TRBV7-3 and TRBJ2-7; D is possibly TRBD1 (5 bases). The ends were cut back, 5 bases at V and 5 bases at J, with 16 bases in the middle. From germline, CDR1 is SGHTA and CDR2 FQGTGA. The CDR3 runs to 14 residues.

This clone is medium-sized (0.01 to 0.1%). The CDR3 region has the DNA TGTGCCAGCAGCTTGGGGGTTGCCGCGGGGGAGCAGTTCTTC. It translates to CASSLGVAAGEQFF. The rearrangement links TRBV5-4 to TRBJ2-1, with a possible D match to TRBD2 (6 bases). There are 14 residues in the CDR3. Germline V gene data show CDR1 as SGHNT and CDR2 as YYREEE (reference sequence). V shed 0 bases and J shed 10 bases, with 14 bases lying between them.

The chain joins TRBV27 to TRBJ2-7; 7 bases agree with TRBD2. The V and J ends lost 6 bases and 5 bases, in that order; junction bases with no gene match: 13. Germline loops: CDR1 MNHEY, CDR2 SMNVEV (reference sequence). The CDR3 length is 15 residues. This CDR3 is CASRGVREIADEQYF. In nucleotides, the CDR3 is TGTGCCAGCAGGGGGGTGCGGGAGATAGCCGACGAGCAGTACTTC.

The J gene is TRBJ1-1, the V gene TRBV5-6; unclear D gene. This CDR3 spans 13 amino acids. Germline values: CDR1 SGHDT, CDR2 YYEEEE. V gave up 0 bases and J gave up 1 base, with 4 bases separating them. The DNA for the CDR3 is TGTGCCAGCAGCTTGGACCAGAACACTGAAGCTTTCTTT. This codes for CASSLDQNTEAFF.

In this sample, this clone is large. This chain joins TRBV7-8 and TRBJ1-1; 8 bases align to TRBD1. Germline CDR1 and CDR2: SGHVS and FQNEAQ. J was trimmed by 2 bases and V by 6 bases; bases with no gene match: 5. The CDR3 loop spans 14 amino acids. CDR3: CASRTGTGNTEAFF. In DNA, the CDR3 is TGTGCCAGCAGGACCGGGACAGGAAACACTGAAGCTTTCTTT.

The chain carries TRBV7-9 and TRBJ2-7; 9 bases are a match to TRBD2. Germline lookup yields CDR1 SEHNR and CDR2 FQNEAQ (reference sequence). With V trimmed by 8 bases and J by 3 bases, 5 bases remained unmatched. CDR3 length: 13 residues. CDR3 sequence: CASGGSGSYEQYF. In DNA form, the CDR3 reads TGTGCCAGCGGAGGTAGCGGGAGCTACGAGCAGTACTTC.

This rearrangement joins TRBV18 to TRBJ1-2; tentatively, D is TRBD1 (5 bases). There are 12 residues in the CDR3. V was clipped by 3 bases and J by 7 bases, with 9 bases between them. Germline CDR1 and CDR2: KGHSH and LQKENI. CDR3 residues: CASSPPGFGYTF. The CDR3 DNA follows: TGTGCCAGCTCACCCCCAGGGTTTGGCTACACCTTC.

The chain uses TRBV9 and TRBJ2-2, with D uncertain. Looked up from germline, CDR1 is SGDLS and CDR2 is YYNGEE. The CDR3 loop spans 14 amino acids. The germline V and J ends were trimmed by 1 base and 10 bases, with 14 bases remaining between them. CDR3 amino acids: CASSVNRGVEELFF. In DNA, the CDR3 is TGTGCCAGCAGCGTAAACCGAGGAGTGGAGGAGCTGTTTTTT.

This chain connects TRBV6-5 to TRBJ2-3, with D maybe TRBD2 (6 bases). Germline V CDR1 and CDR2: MNHEY, SVGAGI. The CDR3 covers 15 residues. Trimming stripped 0 bases from V and 6 bases from J, with 13 bases between. CDR3 DNA sequence: TGTGCCAGCAGTTACTCTGACGGGAGCGCGGATACGCAGTATTTT. Protein: CASSYSDGSADTQYF.

The V gene is TRBV29-1, the J gene TRBJ2-1; D remains ambiguous. There are 16 residues in the CDR3. Trimming stripped 6 bases from V and 5 bases from J, with 23 bases between. Per the germline V gene, CDR1 is SQVTM and CDR2 is ANQGSEA. The CDR3 reads CSVADARLDQNNEQFF. CDR3 in DNA: TGCAGCGTAGCTGACGCGCGGCTCGATCAAAACAATGAGCAGTTCTTC.

This rearrangement joins TRBV9 to TRBJ2-7; D might be TRBD2 (6 bases). V was cut by 0 bases and J by 2 bases, with 9 bases left in between. The CDR3 contains 14 residues. CDR1 SGDLS and CDR2 YYNGEE come from the germline V gene. CDR3 sequence reads: CASSVERAPYEQYF. The CDR3 DNA follows: TGTGCCAGCAGCGTAGAGCGGGCCCCCTACGAGCAGTACTTC.

The V and J genes are TRBV5-6 and TRBJ2-1; the match to TRBD1 covers 7 bases. The CDR3 consists of 14 residues. Germline V gives CDR1 SGHDT, CDR2 YYEEEE. The V gene end was trimmed by 0 bases and the J gene end by 10 bases; junction bases not matched to a gene: 7. In nucleotides, the CDR3 is TGTGCCAGCAGCTTGGTTACAGGGGTACGGGAGCAGTTCTTC. Its translation: CASSLVTGVREQFF.

This rearrangement joins TRBV19 to TRBJ2-6, with unresolved D. The CDR3 runs 13 residues. Trimming pared 10 bases from V and 3 bases from J, leaving 10 bases between. CDR1 and CDR2 (germline): LNHDA, SQIVND (reference sequence). The CDR3 nucleotides read TGTGCCACCACCCAAGGTGGGGCCAACGTCCTGACTTTC. It encodes CATTQGGANVLTF.

The table lists this clone with a few counts. This chain connects TRBV6-5 to TRBJ1-2; possible D gene TRBD1, 5 bases. Per germline, CDR1 MNHEY and CDR2 SVGAGI. V gave up 0 bases and J gave up 6 bases, with 11 bases separating them. There are 14 residues in the CDR3. CDR3 loop: CASSYSRQGNGYTF. In nucleotides, the CDR3 is TGTGCCAGCAGTTACTCGAGGCAGGGTAATGGCTACACCTTC.

The gene calls are TRBV6-5 and TRBJ1-1; D may be TRBD1 (6 bases). The germline CDR1 and CDR2 sequences are MNHEY and SVGAGI. Trimming took 9 bases from V and 4 from J, leaving 18 bases between them. This CDR3 region has 14 residues. The DNA of the CDR3 is TGTGCCAGTGCGAGGGGGGGCACTGGCACTGAAGCTTTCTTT. Protein: CASARGGTGTEAFF.

The chain is built from TRBV15 and TRBJ2-3, with D perhaps matching TRBD2 (5 bases). Trimming left V 6 bases short and J 7 bases short, with 11 bases between. This CDR3 is built from 12 residues. The germline V gene encodes CDR1 LNHNV and CDR2 YYDKDF (reference sequence). DNA for the CDR3: TGTGCCACCAGGGGCCCGGGGAATACGCAGTATTTT. Its protein product is CATRGPGNTQYF.

J is TRBJ2-1 and V is TRBV4-1; 11 positions match TRBD1. The CDR3 runs 16 residues. Per germline, CDR1 MGHRA and CDR2 YSYEKL. V shed 1 base and J 7 bases; nucleotides not matched to a gene: 6. CDR3 loop: CASSQVGTGGWNEQFF. CDR3 bases: TGCGCCAGCAGCCAAGTGGGGACAGGGGGGTGGAATGAGCAGTTCTTC.

This sequence joins TRBV7-9 and TRBJ2-7; TRBD2 agrees at 9 bases. The V gene's germline CDR1 is SEHNR and CDR2 FQNEAQ (reference sequence). The CDR3 has 17 residues. V shed 8 bases and J 0 bases; nucleotides not matched to a gene: 14. The CDR3 bases are TGTGCCAGCGGCCCTCAAGCGGGGGGTCTGAGCTCCTACGAGCAGTACTTC. This gives the protein CASGPQAGGLSSYEQYF.

The chain carries TRBV10-3 and TRBJ2-1; no clear D gene. Germline V gives CDR1 ENHRY, CDR2 SYGVKD. Trimming cost V 3 bases and J 15 bases, with 15 bases left between them. CDR3 length equals 12 residues. CDR3 sequence reads: CAISEASTVAFF. The CDR3 DNA sequence: TGTGCCATCAGTGAAGCCTCCACAGTGGCGTTCTTC.